Each of the 5 T cell receptor beta chains below was sequenced from the same sample in a study of siplizumab effects on memory and regulatory T cells. Here immunoSEQ multiplex PCR was the method, and the copy in TCRdb shows in-frame clones only, minus some. The repertoire consists of roughly 75,000 clones, with around 93% occurring once and the leading ten covering 4% to 5.5%. Source material: CD8+ T cells sorted from blood. The receptor set was obtained from a human donor in good health.

This chain joins TRBV25-1 and TRBJ1-2; D remains ambiguous. V was pared by 1 base and J by 8 bases, with 11 bases between. Looked up from germline, CDR1 is MGHDK and CDR2 is SYGVNS. The CDR3 is made up of 13 amino acids. The CDR3 region has the DNA TGTGCCAGCAGTGAATCGGTGGGTTGGGGCTACACCTTC. Protein sequence: CASSESVGWGYTF.

The chain employs TRBV4-3 and TRBJ2-3; a weak D match, TRBD2 (5 bases). CDR3 length equals 16 residues. Germline CDR1 is LGHNA and CDR2 is YSLEER. V shed 0 bases and J shed 0 bases, with 10 bases lying between them. The CDR3 here is CASSQDSWTSTDTQYF. In DNA, the CDR3 is TGCGCCAGCAGCCAAGATAGCTGGACTAGCACAGATACGCAGTATTTT.

The J gene is TRBJ2-1, the V gene TRBV11-2; D not resolved. Trimming stripped 2 bases from V and 4 bases from J, with 6 bases between. There are 13 residues in the CDR3. CDR1 is SGHAT, CDR2 FQNNGV, per germline. The CDR3 here is CASSLMGYNEQFF. For the CDR3, the DNA is TGTGCCAGCAGCTTAATGGGTTACAATGAGCAGTTCTTC.

The rearrangement joins TRBV4-3 to TRBJ2-1, with 9 bases fitting TRBD1. This CDR3 comprises 15 residues. V trimming: 4 bases; J trimming: 6 bases; junction bases outside the gene matches: 7. Germline CDR1 LGHNA, CDR2 YSLEER. The CDR3 sequence is CASSLRTGEGNEQFF. The DNA for the CDR3 is TGCGCCAGCAGCCTCCGGACAGGGGAAGGCAATGAGCAGTTCTTC.

The genes are TRBV6-1 and TRBJ2-7; D is possibly TRBD1 or TRBD2 (5 bases each). This CDR3 region has 11 residues. V lost 4 bases to trimming and J lost 8 bases, with 9 bases between them. Germline loops: CDR1 MNHNS, CDR2 SASEGT. CDR3 loop: CASSVPGQQYF. In DNA form, the CDR3 reads TGTGCCAGCAGTGTTCCGGGACAGCAGTACTTC.